These T cell receptor beta chains were read from a single sample in a study of T-cell reconstitution after alpha-beta-depleted transplantation in children. TCRdb independently ran MiXCR on the PCR reads; one entry per CDR3 protein. The repertoire holds about 360,000 distinct CDR3 sequences, with roughly 15% as singletons. The sample here was PBMCs, taken from the stem cell graft. These receptors came from a human donor who donated a stem cell graft to a child with Fanconi anemia. CDR3s include the opening cysteine and the closing phenylalanine or tryptophan. Fields, in order: V gene, J gene, clone size, D gene, CDR3 protein, CDR3 DNA. The D gene is left open where the match is weak. Not all rows give a size; the values are once, few, many and, for expanded clones, a class.

TRBV28	TRBJ1-5	few	NA	CASSPDRYYQPQHF	TGTGCCAGCAGTCCCGACCGTTACTATCAGCCCCAGCATTTT
TRBV7-2	TRBJ1-1	few	NA	CASSLEISQREAFF	TGTGCCAGCAGCTTAGAAATATCGCAGCGAGAAGCTTTCTTT
TRBV27	TRBJ1-1	many	NA	CASSPTTVSMNTEAFF	TGTGCCAGCAGTCCTACAACGGTCTCCATGAACACTGAAGCTTTCTTT
TRBV5-2	TRBJ1-1	NA	NA	CAIPPSKNTEAFF	TGTGCCATCCCCCCCTCCAAGAACACTGAAGCTTTCTTT
TRBV14	TRBJ1-3	NA	NA	CASRPVIGNTIYF	TGTGCCAGCCGGCCCGTGATCGGAAACACCATATATTTT
TRBV11-2	TRBJ1-2	NA	NA	CASSPVGSYGYTF	TGTGCCAGCAGCCCCGTGGGGAGCTATGGCTACACCTTC
TRBV7-9	TRBJ2-1	many	NA	CASSSSYGDEQFF	TGTGCCAGCAGCTCTTCTTATGGCGATGAGCAGTTCTTC
TRBV12-3/TRBV12-4	TRBJ2-1	NA	NA	CASSPGSTYNEQFF	TGTGCCAGCAGCCCGGGTTCCACCTACAATGAGCAGTTCTTC
TRBV9	TRBJ2-7	few	NA	CASSVVPGVGYEQYF	TGTGCCAGCAGCGTAGTACCGGGGGTCGGGTACGAGCAGTACTTC
TRBV7-6	TRBJ2-3	NA	NA	CASSFVGRDTQYF	TGTGCCAGCAGCTTTGTGGGGAGAGATACGCAGTATTTT
TRBV7-2	TRBJ2-5	many	NA	CASSLQSGKETQYF	TGTGCCAGCAGCTTACAGAGCGGAAAAGAGACCCAGTACTTC
TRBV5-6	TRBJ2-3	NA	NA	CASSLGKGSADTQYF	TGTGCCAGCAGCCTGGGAAAGGGGAGCGCAGATACGCAGTATTTT
TRBV15	TRBJ2-2	few	NA	CATNDRPNTGELFF	TGTGCCACCAATGACAGACCGAACACCGGGGAGCTGTTTTTT
TRBV4-2	TRBJ2-1	few	TRBD2	CASGQLGTSDYNEQFF	TGTGCCAGCGGCCAACTCGGGACTAGCGACTACAATGAGCAGTTCTTC
TRBV6-5	TRBJ1-3	NA	NA	CASSFWLDGGNTIYF	TGTGCCAGCAGTTTTTGGTTGGACGGTGGAAACACCATATATTTT
TRBV6-2/TRBV6-3	TRBJ2-3	few	TRBD2	CASSYSSGGLQYF	TGTGCCAGCAGTTACTCTAGCGGGGGTCTTCAGTATTTT
TRBV29-1	TRBJ2-3	NA	TRBD1	CSVGRDRATDTQYF	TGCAGCGTTGGCCGGGACAGGGCAACAGATACGCAGTATTTT
TRBV20-1	TRBJ2-5	NA	NA	CSAGAGRGRETQYF	TGCAGTGCCGGGGCGGGGAGAGGAAGAGAGACCCAGTACTTC
TRBV4-2	TRBJ2-2	many	NA	CASSPSMQLLTGELFF	TGTGCCAGCAGCCCTAGTATGCAGTTGCTCACCGGGGAGCTGTTTTTT
TRBV5-1	TRBJ1-6	few	TRBD1	CASSPTGPVYNSPLHF	TGCGCCAGCAGCCCGACAGGGCCGGTCTATAATTCACCCCTCCACTTT
TRBV12-3/TRBV12-4	TRBJ1-2	NA	NA	CASSSQAWGIYGYTF	TGTGCCAGCAGCTCACAAGCTTGGGGGATCTATGGCTACACCTTC
TRBV30	TRBJ1-1	NA	NA	CAWRPRGAFSTEAFF	TGTGCCTGGAGGCCCCGGGGAGCATTCTCCACTGAAGCTTTCTTT
TRBV5-1	TRBJ1-1	NA	NA	CASQLDASMNTEAFF	TGCGCCAGCCAATTGGACGCAAGCATGAACACTGAAGCTTTCTTT
TRBV11-2	TRBJ1-3	NA	TRBD1	CASSSTKGASGNTIYF	TGTGCCAGCAGCAGTACTAAGGGGGCCTCTGGAAACACCATATATTTT
TRBV20-1	TRBJ1-1	few	NA	CSARDEEGLANTEAFF	TGCAGTGCTAGAGATGAGGAGGGGTTGGCGAACACTGAAGCTTTCTTT
TRBV15	TRBJ2-5	NA	NA	CATSRDQQAGGTQYF	TGTGCCACCAGCAGAGATCAACAGGCCGGGGGGACCCAGTACTTC
TRBV5-5	TRBJ2-3	many	NA	CASSRGASTDTQYF	TGTGCCAGCAGCCGAGGCGCAAGTACAGATACGCAGTATTTT
TRBV13	TRBJ1-3	NA	TRBD1	CASSSGQGAPGNTIYF	TGTGCCAGCAGCTCTGGCCAGGGGGCGCCTGGAAACACCATATATTTT
TRBV7-2	TRBJ2-5	NA	NA	CASSFRGAREETQYF	TGTGCCAGCAGCTTCAGAGGGGCCCGGGAAGAGACCCAGTACTTC
TRBV5-1	TRBJ1-1	NA	NA	CASSLRQVSPMNTEAFF	TGCGCCAGCAGCTTGAGGCAGGTTTCGCCCATGAACACTGAAGCTTTCTTT
TRBV7-9	TRBJ2-5	NA	NA	CASSLMSGGEETQYF	TGTGCCAGCAGCTTAATGTCGGGGGGCGAGGAGACCCAGTACTTC
TRBV12-3/TRBV12-4	TRBJ1-2	many	NA	CASSFEGLAGGYTF	TGTGCCAGCAGTTTCGAGGGCTTGGCCGGTGGCTACACCTTC
TRBV18	TRBJ1-1	few	NA	CASSPPGRPNTEAFF	TGTGCCAGCTCACCACCGGGCCGGCCGAACACTGAAGCTTTCTTT
TRBV9	TRBJ2-1	NA	NA	CASSVGPEHFF	TGTGCCAGCAGCGTAGGTCCTGAGCATTTCTTC
TRBV29-1	TRBJ2-5	many	TRBD1	CSVGQGRSVKTQYF	TGCAGCGTTGGACAGGGGCGGTCGGTAAAGACCCAGTACTTC
TRBV7-8	TRBJ2-3	many	TRBD1	CASTLQGTYTDTQYF	TGTGCCAGCACCTTACAGGGGACATACACAGATACGCAGTATTTT
TRBV7-8	TRBJ2-3	few	TRBD2	CASSPSTSGGNTDTQYF	TGTGCCAGCAGCCCATCGACTAGCGGGGGGAACACAGATACGCAGTATTTT
TRBV5-5	TRBJ1-2	many	NA	CASSLGSDYGYTF	TGTGCCAGCAGTCTTGGTTCGGATTATGGCTACACCTTC
TRBV5-1	TRBJ1-1	few	TRBD1	CASSEGLTGQGQAFF	TGCGCCAGCAGCGAAGGACTAACAGGACAGGGCCAAGCTTTCTTT
TRBV6-5	TRBJ1-1	many	NA	CASSYSGFGVNTEAFF	TGTGCCAGCAGTTACTCGGGTTTCGGGGTGAACACTGAAGCTTTCTTT
TRBV5-1	TRBJ2-1	few	NA	CASSLGLRNEQFF	TGCGCCAGCAGCTTGGGGCTCCGCAATGAGCAGTTCTTC
TRBV3-1	TRBJ2-1	NA	TRBD2	CACCPLGGGPTSEQFF	TGTGCCTGCTGCCCCTTAGGCGGGGGGCCGACCAGTGAGCAGTTCTTC
TRBV15	TRBJ2-1	few	NA	CATSRDMGNEQFF	TGTGCCACCAGCAGAGATATGGGCAATGAGCAGTTCTTC
TRBV18	TRBJ1-1	many	TRBD1	CAAQGQANTEAFF	TGTGCTGCGCAGGGACAGGCGAACACTGAAGCTTTCTTT
TRBV5-5	TRBJ2-5	NA	NA	CASSLVPHQETQYF	TGTGCCAGCAGCTTGGTCCCCCACCAAGAGACCCAGTACTTC
TRBV4-3	TRBJ1-1	few	NA	CASSQESRVTEAFF	TGCGCCAGCAGCCAAGAGAGCAGGGTCACTGAAGCTTTCTTT
TRBV20-1	TRBJ2-7	NA	NA	CSARAGRGPYEQYF	TGCAGTGCTAGAGCCGGCAGAGGGCCCTACGAGCAGTACTTC
TRBV6-2/TRBV6-3	TRBJ2-2	many	NA	CASSYRVGEARTGELFF	TGTGCCAGCAGTTACAGGGTGGGGGAAGCTCGGACCGGGGAGCTGTTTTTT
TRBV4-2	TRBJ1-4	NA	NA	CASSPRKAGKLFF	TGTGCCAGCAGCCCCCGGAAGGCGGGAAAACTGTTTTTT
TRBV25-1	TRBJ1-1	NA	NA	CASRRAGGDTEAFF	TGTGCCAGCAGAAGAGCGGGGGGGGACACTGAAGCTTTCTTT
TRBV5-4	TRBJ1-1	many	NA	CASSLGAAEAFF	TGTGCCAGCAGCTTGGGGGCGGCTGAAGCTTTCTTT
TRBV7-9	TRBJ1-1	NA	NA	CASSPPAIGSTEAFF	TGTGCCAGCAGCCCTCCCGCGATAGGGAGCACTGAAGCTTTCTTT
TRBV5-1	TRBJ2-7	many	NA	CASRSQGASAYEQYF	TGCGCCAGCAGATCCCAGGGAGCATCGGCCTACGAGCAGTACTTC
TRBV5-1	TRBJ2-5	many	NA	CASSLRQIQETQYF	TGCGCCAGCAGCTTAAGGCAGATCCAAGAGACCCAGTACTTC
TRBV10-3	TRBJ2-1	NA	NA	CAIMAGPYEQFF	TGTGCCATCATGGCAGGGCCGTATGAGCAGTTCTTC